This T cell receptor (beta chain) was found in a study of regulatory T cells in long-lasting Graves disease. PBMC RNA was the source of the TCR library. Collection of peripheral blood (about 10 milliliters) was done using EDTA tubes. Each CDR3 protein is one row after TCRdb ran MiXCR on the reads. The table has just over 850 distinct CDR3 sequences, 55% to 75% seen once. Germline V gene lookup returns CDR1 MNHNS and CDR2 SASEGT. This CDR3 is 14 amino acids long. J was trimmed by 6 bases and V by 5 bases; bases with no gene match: 8. The specimen was peripheral blood mononuclear cells (PBMCs), collected with antithyroid drug treatment, in newly diagnosed or persistent Graves disease (not recorded which). This TCR was recovered from a female donor with Graves disease. The chain couples TRBV6-1 to TRBJ2-7, with TRBD1 identical over 9 bases. The CDR3 is CASSRDRELGEQYF. In nucleotides, the CDR3 is TGTGCCAGCAGTCGGGACAGGGAGCTTGGCGAGCAGTACTTC.